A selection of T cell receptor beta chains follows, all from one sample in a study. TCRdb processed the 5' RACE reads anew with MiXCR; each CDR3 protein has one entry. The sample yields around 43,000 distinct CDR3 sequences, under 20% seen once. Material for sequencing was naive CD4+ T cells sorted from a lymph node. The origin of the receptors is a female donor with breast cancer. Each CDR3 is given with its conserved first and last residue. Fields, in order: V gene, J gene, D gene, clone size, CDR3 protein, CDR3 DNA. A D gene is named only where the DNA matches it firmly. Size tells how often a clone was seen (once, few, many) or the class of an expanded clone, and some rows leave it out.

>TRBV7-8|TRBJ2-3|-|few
CASSFEGSSTDTQYF
TGTGCCAGCAGCTTCGAGGGTTCTAGCACAGATACGCAGTATTTT
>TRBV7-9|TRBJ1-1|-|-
CVSRRGGTEAFF
TGTGTCAGCCGGCGAGGAGGGACTGAAGCTTTCTTT
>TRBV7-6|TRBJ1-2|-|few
CASSQGGLGYTF
TGTGCCAGCAGCCAAGGGGGGTTGGGCTACACCTTC
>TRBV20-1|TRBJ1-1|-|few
CSAKNTNTEAFF
TGCAGTGCTAAGAACACGAACACTGAAGCTTTCTTT
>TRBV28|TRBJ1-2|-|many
CATEGYGYTF
TGTGCCACCGAGGGGTATGGCTACACCTTC
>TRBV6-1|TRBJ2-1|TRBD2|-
CASSAAGGGAEQFF
TGTGCCAGCAGTGCAGCGGGAGGGGGGGCTGAGCAGTTCTTC
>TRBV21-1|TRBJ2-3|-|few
CASSKRGGQGFGTQYF
TGTGCCAGCAGCAAGAGAGGGGGACAGGGGTTCGGTACGCAGTATTTT
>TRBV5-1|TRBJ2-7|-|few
CASSSGQDYEQYF
TGCGCCAGCAGCTCGGGACAAGACTACGAGCAGTACTTC
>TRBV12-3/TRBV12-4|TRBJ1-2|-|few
CASSLQHGYGYTF
TGTGCCAGCAGTTTACAGCACGGCTATGGCTACACCTTC
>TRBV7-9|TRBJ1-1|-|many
CASSPQVSLEAFF
TGTGCCAGCAGCCCCCAGGTCAGTCTTGAAGCTTTCTTT
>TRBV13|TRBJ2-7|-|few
CASSSARTAVGSYEQYF
TGTGCCAGCAGCTCCGCCCGGACGGCTGTAGGCTCCTACGAGCAGTACTTC
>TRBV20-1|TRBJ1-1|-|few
CSARDLGTNTEAFF
TGCAGTGCTAGAGATCTGGGAACGAACACTGAAGCTTTCTTT
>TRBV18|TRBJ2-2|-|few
CASFQGYTGELFF
TGTGCCAGCTTCCAGGGCTACACCGGGGAGCTGTTTTTT
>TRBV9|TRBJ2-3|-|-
CASSVSPRGTDTQYF
TGTGCCAGCAGCGTAAGCCCCAGAGGCACAGATACGCAGTATTTT
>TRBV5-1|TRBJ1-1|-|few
CASSLLGMDTEAFF
TGCGCCAGCAGCTTGTTAGGAATGGACACTGAAGCTTTCTTT
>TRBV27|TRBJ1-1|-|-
CPSSQTYNTEAFF
TGTCCCAGCAGTCAGACTTATAACACTGAAGCTTTCTTT
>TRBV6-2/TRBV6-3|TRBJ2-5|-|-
CASSYGRQETQYF
TGTGCCAGCAGTTACGGACGGCAAGAGACCCAGTACTTC